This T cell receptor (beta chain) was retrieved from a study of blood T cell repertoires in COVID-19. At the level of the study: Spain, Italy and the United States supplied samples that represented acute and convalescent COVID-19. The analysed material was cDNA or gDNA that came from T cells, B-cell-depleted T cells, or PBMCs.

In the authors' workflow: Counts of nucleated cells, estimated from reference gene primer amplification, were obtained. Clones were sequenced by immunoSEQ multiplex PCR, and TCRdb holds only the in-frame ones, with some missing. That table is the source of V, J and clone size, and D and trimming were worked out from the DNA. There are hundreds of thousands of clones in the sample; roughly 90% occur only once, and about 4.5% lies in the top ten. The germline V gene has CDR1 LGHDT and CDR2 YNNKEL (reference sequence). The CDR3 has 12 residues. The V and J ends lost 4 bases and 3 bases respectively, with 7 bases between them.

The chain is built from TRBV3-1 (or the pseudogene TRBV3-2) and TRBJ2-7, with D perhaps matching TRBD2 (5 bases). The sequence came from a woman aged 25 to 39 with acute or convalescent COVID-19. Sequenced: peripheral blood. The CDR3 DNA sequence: TGTGCCAGCAGCCCGGACTTCTACGAGCAGTACTTC. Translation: CASSPDFYEQYF.